At least ten counts were recorded for the clone carrying this TCR beta chain. TCRdb re-analysed the 5' RACE reads in MiXCR, keeping a single row per CDR3 protein. The repertoire holds hundreds of thousands of distinct CDR3 sequences, 15% to 20% seen once, with 13% in the top ten. The sample originates from a study of identical twins. J gave up 6 bases and V 4 bases, and 6 bases lay outside the gene matches. Germline assignment: CDR1 SGHRS and CDR2 YFSETQ. The CDR3 runs to 15 residues. The data also belong to a second study, concerning T cells expressing NK-cell markers. As that study records: In more than five donors, dominant CD3+CD56+NKG2C+ clones formed about 1.0-7.5% of CD8+ cells.

The source of this sequence is a woman aged 18-29 years in good health. This chain uses TRBV5-1 with TRBJ2-3; TRBD1 aligns across 12 bases. Sequences were obtained from PBMCs. CDR3 loop: CASSRDRGQEDTQYF. The CDR3 bases are TGCGCCAGCAGCCGGGACAGGGGGCAAGAGGATACGCAGTATTTT.